One sample yielded the 17 T cell receptor beta chains listed below, sequenced in a study of CD8 T cells in Susac syndrome. Reverse transcription of roughly 0.45 to 1 ug RNA used random hexamers. TCRdb re-called the immunoSEQ multiplex PCR reads through MiXCR, storing one row per CDR3 protein. The table records just over 300,000 distinct CDR3 sequences, about 91% of them present only once. What was sequenced was CD4+ T cells from PBMCs. Every receptor here comes from a human donor with multiple sclerosis.

The chain carries TRBV9 and TRBJ1-1; TRBD1 might be the D (6 bases). Germline V gene sequence: CDR1 SGDLS, CDR2 YYNGEE. V lost 3 bases, J lost 0 bases, and 12 bases lay in between. The CDR3 spans 15 residues. The CDR3 is CASSARGQLNTEAFF. The CDR3 DNA reads TGTGCCAGCAGCGCTCGGGGGCAGTTGAACACTGAAGCTTTCTTT.

This chain uses TRBV11-3 with TRBJ2-7, with D possibly being TRBD2 (6 bases). Trimming took off 5 bases at V and 7 bases at J, with 15 bases between the two ends. This CDR3 spans 13 amino acids. Germline CDR1 reads SGHNT; CDR2 reads YENEEA. As DNA, the CDR3 is TGTGCCAGCAGCCCGCTTCTAGCGTCTGAGCAGTACTTC. Encoded protein: CASSPLLASEQYF.

The chain joins TRBV29-1 to TRBJ1-1; no clear D gene. The CDR3 spans 13 residues. V was clipped by 7 bases and J by 3 bases, with 15 bases between them. Germline V gene sequence: CDR1 SQVTM, CDR2 ANQGSEA. The CDR3 loop is CSGGVASDTEAFF. CDR3 DNA sequence: TGCAGCGGTGGTGTGGCCTCTGACACTGAAGCTTTCTTT.

The chain's CDR3 is CSARRARGRETQYF. In DNA, the CDR3 is TGCAGTGCTAGAAGGGCAAGGGGTAGGGAGACCCAGTACTTC. This chain links TRBV20-1 with TRBJ2-5; D possibly corresponds to TRBD1 (5 bases). Germline CDR1 DFQATT, CDR2 SNEGSKA (reference sequence). The germline V and J ends were trimmed by 2 bases and 5 bases, with 15 bases remaining between them. This CDR3 comprises 14 residues.

This clonotype occurred once. The gene calls are TRBV20-1 and TRBJ2-1, with 8 positions matching TRBD2. This CDR3 comprises 16 residues. Per the germline V gene, CDR1 is DFQATT and CDR2 is SNEGSKA (reference sequence). V lost 1 base to trimming and J lost 4 bases; unmatched junction nucleotides: 9. The CDR3 bases are TGCAGTGCTAGAGCTGTCGGGAGGGCCCGGTACAATGAGCAGTTCTTC. It yields the protein CSARAVGRARYNEQFF.

This chain uses TRBV7-2 with TRBJ2-7; D is ambiguous. This CDR3 is 12 amino acids long. Trimming removed 5 bases from V and 9 bases from J, with 14 bases in between. Per germline, CDR1 SGHTA and CDR2 FQGNSA. The CDR3 spells CASSAFFFGQYF. CDR3 DNA sequence: TGTGCCAGCAGCGCATTTTTTTTTGGGCAGTACTTC.

J is TRBJ2-1 and V is TRBV19; 12 bases are a match to TRBD2. The CDR3 contains 16 residues. The trim removed 5 bases at V and 7 bases at J, leaving 9 bases unmatched. Germline CDR1 is LNHDA and CDR2 is SQIVND (reference sequence). In nucleotides, the CDR3 is TGTGCCAGTAGTCCATCTTTTCTAGCGGGGGGGAATGAGCAGTTCTTC. It encodes CASSPSFLAGGNEQFF.

V and J are TRBV2 and TRBJ2-2, with no clear D. The CDR3 consists of 14 residues. Germline values: CDR1 SNHLY, CDR2 FYNNEI. Trimming removed 7 bases from V and 0 bases from J, with 9 bases in between. The DNA for the CDR3 is TGTGCCAGCATCCCTATATCGAACACCGGGGAGCTGTTTTTT. It encodes CASIPISNTGELFF.

The chain couples TRBV18 to TRBJ1-1, with TRBD1 as a possible D gene (6 bases). The CDR3 loop spans 13 amino acids. Per germline, CDR1 KGHSH and CDR2 LQKENI. V dropped 4 bases and J dropped 2 bases, with 8 bases sitting between them. The CDR3 spells CASSQDSNTEAFF. As DNA, the CDR3 is TGTGCCAGCTCACAGGACAGCAACACTGAAGCTTTCTTT.

The chain employs TRBV7-9 and TRBJ1-2; D ambiguous. The CDR3 spans 16 residues. Looked up from germline, CDR1 is SEHNR and CDR2 is FQNEAQ (reference sequence). The germline V and J ends were trimmed by 4 bases and 5 bases, with 20 bases remaining between them. CDR3 bases: TGTGCCAGCAGCTCCTACGGTCCACGGAGGGATTATGGCTACACCTTC. Translating it yields CASSSYGPRRDYGYTF. The full variable domain, in which reference TRBV7-9 and TRBJ1-2 provide the parts outside the CDR3, is DTGVSQNPRHKITKRGQNVTFRCDPISEHNRLYWYRQTLGQGPEFLTYFQNEAQLEKSRLLSDRFSAERPKGSFSTLEIQRTEQGDSAMYLCASSSYGPRRDYGYTFGSGTRLTVV.

The chain joins TRBV19 to TRBJ1-4; the match to TRBD1 covers 8 bases. Germline V gives CDR1 LNHDA, CDR2 SQIVND (reference sequence). Trimming removed 4 bases from V and 11 bases from J; junction bases left unmatched: 6. The CDR3 sequence is 13 residues long. CDR3 DNA sequence: TGTGCCAGTAGTAGAGGACAGGGTGATAAACTGTTTTTT. It codes for CASSRGQGDKLFF. The full variable domain, rest sourced from reference TRBV19 and TRBJ1-4, is DGGITQSPKYLFRKEGQNVTLSCEQNLNHDAMYWYRQDPGQGLRLIYYSQIVNDFQKGDIAEGYSVSREKKESFPLTVTSAQKNPTAFYLCASSRGQGDKLFFGSGTQLSVL.

The chain links TRBV19 to TRBJ1-2, with TRBD1 identical over 9 bases. CDR1 is LNHDA, CDR2 SQIVND, per germline (reference sequence). This CDR3 comprises 14 residues. V lost 3 bases to trimming and J lost 6 bases; unmatched junction nucleotides: 5. Here the CDR3 DNA reads TGTGCCAGTAGTATTGAGGACAGGGGACATGGCTACACCTTC. It translates to CASSIEDRGHGYTF. Complete variable domain (other parts from reference TRBV19 and TRBJ1-2): DGGITQSPKYLFRKEGQNVTLSCEQNLNHDAMYWYRQDPGQGLRLIYYSQIVNDFQKGDIAEGYSVSREKKESFPLTVTSAQKNPTAFYLCASSIEDRGHGYTFGSGTRLTVV.

The chain has TRBV4-2 and TRBJ1-2; 10 nucleotides align to TRBD1. V dropped 3 bases and J dropped 0; count of bases not matched to a gene: 1. This CDR3 has 15 residues. Germline lookup yields CDR1 LGHNA and CDR2 YNFKEQ. CDR3 sequence reads: CASSQGTGANYGYTF. The DNA of the CDR3 is TGTGCCAGCAGCCAGGGGACAGGGGCTAACTATGGCTACACCTTC.

The chain uses TRBV7-9 and TRBJ2-7; D uncertain. Germline V gene lookup returns CDR1 SEHNR and CDR2 FQNEAQ (reference sequence). This CDR3 comprises 13 residues. Trimming removed 1 base at V and 9 bases at J, with 13 bases between. CDR3: CASSLVEFFGQYF. Here the CDR3 DNA reads TGTGCCAGCAGCTTAGTCGAGTTCTTTGGGCAGTACTTC.

V is TRBV7-8 and J is TRBJ1-6; D unresolved. The ends were cut back, 8 bases at V and 0 bases at J, with 14 bases in the middle. The CDR3 is made up of 16 amino acids. Germline V gene data show CDR1 as SGHVS and CDR2 as FQNEAQ. CDR3 region: CASLPGRSSYNSPLHF. CDR3 DNA sequence: TGTGCCAGCCTACCTGGACGGAGCTCCTATAATTCACCCCTCCACTTT.

The V and J genes are TRBV5-1 and TRBJ2-7; 8 bases are shared with TRBD2. The germline V gene encodes CDR1 SGHRS and CDR2 YFSETQ. The CDR3 has 16 residues. V shed 2 bases, J shed 5 bases, and the junction held 12 bases outside the gene matches. The CDR3 loop reads CASSFTVAGQHDEQYF. In nucleotides, the CDR3 is TGCGCCAGCAGCTTTACGGTAGCGGGGCAGCACGACGAGCAGTACTTC.

The rearrangement joins TRBV6-2 or TRBV6-3 to TRBJ1-1, with 7 bases identical to TRBD1. The CDR3 length is 13 residues. J gave up 1 base and V 11 bases, and 7 bases lay outside the gene matches. CDR1 and CDR2 from the germline V gene are MNHEY and SVGEGT. CDR3 sequence (DNA): TGTGCCGCGACGGGACAGCCGAACACTGAAGCTTTCTTT. This codes for CAATGQPNTEAFF.